This T cell receptor (beta chain) was sequenced for a study of blood T cell repertoires in COVID-19. Turning to the study itself: Sources were T cells, B-cell-depleted T cells, or PBMCs; the material itself was cDNA or gDNA.

In the original analysis: Estimation of nucleated cell counts relied on the amplification of reference gene primers. Here immunoSEQ multiplex PCR was the method, and the copy in TCRdb shows in-frame clones only, minus some. V, J and clone size reflect that table, while D and trimming were determined from the DNA. The sample includes approximately 500,000 clones, 75% to 90% of them seen just once. Germline assignment: CDR1 ENHRY and CDR2 SYGVKD. This CDR3 has 14 residues. With 6 bases clipped from V and 4 bases from J, the junction kept 5 bases outside the gene matches. Enrolled during active infection, Seattle patients were then followed longitudinally.

The sample taken for sequencing was peripheral blood. This clonotype was obtained from a man younger than 30 with COVID-19, enrolled during active disease. The chain has TRBV10-3 and TRBJ2-7, with 11 bases aligning to TRBD2. CDR3 residues: CAIRSGTSGYEQYF. In DNA form, the CDR3 reads TGTGCCATCAGATCCGGGACTAGCGGATACGAGCAGTACTTC.